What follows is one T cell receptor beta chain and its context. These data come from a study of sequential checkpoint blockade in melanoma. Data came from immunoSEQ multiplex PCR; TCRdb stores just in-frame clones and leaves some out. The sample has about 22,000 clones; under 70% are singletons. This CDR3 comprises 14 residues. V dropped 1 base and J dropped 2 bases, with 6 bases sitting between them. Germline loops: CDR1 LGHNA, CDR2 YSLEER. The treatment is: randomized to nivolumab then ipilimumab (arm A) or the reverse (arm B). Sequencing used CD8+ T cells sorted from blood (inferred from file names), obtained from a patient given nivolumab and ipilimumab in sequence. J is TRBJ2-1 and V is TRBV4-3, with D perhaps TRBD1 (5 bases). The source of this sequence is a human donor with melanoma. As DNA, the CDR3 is TGCGCCAGCAGCCAAGGACAGACCTACAATGAGCAGTTCTTC. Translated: CASSQGQTYNEQFF.